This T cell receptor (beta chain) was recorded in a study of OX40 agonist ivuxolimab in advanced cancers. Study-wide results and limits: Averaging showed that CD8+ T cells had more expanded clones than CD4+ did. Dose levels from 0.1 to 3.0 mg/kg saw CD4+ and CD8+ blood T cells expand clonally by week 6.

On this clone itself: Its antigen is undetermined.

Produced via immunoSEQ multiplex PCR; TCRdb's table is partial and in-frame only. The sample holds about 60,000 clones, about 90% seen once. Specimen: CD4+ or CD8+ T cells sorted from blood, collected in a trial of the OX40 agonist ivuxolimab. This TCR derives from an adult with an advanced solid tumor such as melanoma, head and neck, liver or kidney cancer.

The CDR3 DNA is TGTGCCAGCAGCCCAGGGACAGGCCAGAGCTCTGGGGCCAACGTCCTGACTTTC. Protein product: CASSPGTGQSSGANVLTF. The chain combines TRBV7-9 with TRBJ2-6; 8 bases fit TRBD1. Germline trimming cut 5 bases from V and 0 bases from J; bases unmatched to any gene: 9. This CDR3 contains 18 residues. The germline V gene encodes CDR1 SEHNR and CDR2 FQNEAQ (reference sequence).